The T cell receptor beta chain under discussion was sequenced for a study of T cells after yellow fever vaccination. Study-wide points: Primary-vaccination clones mostly resurfaced post-booster (96% CD4, more than 85% CD8). Weaker, the secondary response had a peak occurring faster, on day 5 versus 15. Any FACS-sorted repertoire could hold abundant clonotypes that contaminate it from the bulk population. Clonotype sharing between CD4 and CD8 compartments was small.

With regard to this clonotype: Its cognate antigen is unknown. Being one base from a much bigger clone, this may be a read error.

TCRdb redid the calling of the 5' RACE reads with MiXCR, one entry per CDR3 protein. The table has around 120,000 distinct CDR3 sequences, 5.5% to 8% seen once; the top ten hold over 2.5%. CDR3 size: 13 residues. CDR1 and CDR2 from the germline V gene are MNHEY and SMNVEV (reference sequence). V and J are TRBV27 and TRBJ2-5; the D is unclear. Material: CD4+ T cells sorted from PBMCs, obtained approximately 47 days after the first yellow fever vaccination. This clonotype originated in a man between 18 and 29 years old who received the YFV17D yellow fever vaccine. As DNA, the CDR3 is TGTGCCAGCAGCCCCCCCGCGCGTGAGACCCGGTACTTC. Protein: CASSPPARETRYF.